This T cell receptor beta chain was captured by sequencing in a study of cytomegalovirus exposure and HLA in healthy donors. Study-level findings and limits: Rare TCR sequences predominated, though certain public TCRs were found in many donors. Clonal expansion was found to be greater in HLA-associated TCR beta chains than in equally common others in a later analysis.

It was with 60 Vbeta and 13 Jbeta primers that the PCR ran. In the source study's methods: Approximately 11 million of the roughly 80 million unique TCR beta chains counted in a later analysis were shared. Measured with immunoSEQ multiplex PCR; TCRdb has only the in-frame clones, and not every one. Clone size and the V and J calls come from that table; the DNA yielded D and trimming. The sample lists roughly 130,000 clones, 65% to 75% occurring once. CDR1 SGHNT and CDR2 YYREEE come from the germline V gene (reference sequence). The CDR3 extends over 14 amino acids. Germline trimming cut 7 bases from V and 0 bases from J; bases unmatched to any gene: 3. In the case of this clone: Its antigen remains unknown.

What was sequenced was PBMCs. The chain joins TRBV5-4 to TRBJ1-1; 10 bases agree with TRBD1. The sequence came from a woman aged 45 to 65 in good health and CMV-seropositive. CDR3 nucleotides: TGTGCCAGCGGGGACAGGGGCCTGAACACTGAAGCTTTCTTT. Translating gives CASGDRGLNTEAFF.